One sample yielded the 26 T cell receptor beta chains listed below, sequenced in a study of blood T cell repertoires in COVID-19. Sequenced by immunoSEQ multiplex PCR; TCRdb stores in-frame clones only, minus some. Among under 50,000 clones listed, roughly 84% were seen once. The sample consisted of peripheral blood. The receptors shown here come from a woman between 70 and 85 years old with acute or convalescent COVID-19.

The CDR3, as DNA: TGTGCCAGCAGCACCCAAAGCGGGAGGGTTACCGAGCAGTACTTC. Amino acids: CASSTQSGRVTEQYF. The chain links TRBV9 to TRBJ2-7; 10 nucleotides line up with TRBD2. From germline, CDR1 is SGDLS and CDR2 YYNGEE. The CDR3 length is 15 residues. The junction had 10 bases not matched to a gene; V was cut back by 4 bases and J by 6 bases.

This rearrangement joins TRBV5-4 to TRBJ2-2, with 8 bases aligning to TRBD2. The CDR3 is made up of 16 amino acids. Germline CDR1 reads SGHNT; CDR2 reads YYREEE (reference sequence). V shed 7 bases, J shed 1 base, and the junction held 9 bases outside the gene matches. In nucleotides, the CDR3 is TGTGCCAGCGGACCCGGCGGGAGGCGGAACACCGGGGAGCTGTTTTTT. Protein product: CASGPGGRRNTGELFF. The whole variable domain, filled in from reference TRBV5-4 and TRBJ2-2, reads ETGVTQSPTHLIKTRGQQVTLRCSSQSGHNTVSWYQQALGQGPQFIFQYYREEENGRGNFPPRFSGLQFPNYSSELNVNALELDDSALYLCASGPGGRRNTGELFFGEGSRLTVL.

This chain uses TRBV10-2 with TRBJ1-1; D not resolved. V was clipped by 4 bases and J by 1 base, with 13 bases between them. CDR1 and CDR2 (germline): WSHSY, SAAADI. The CDR3 totals 15 residues. This CDR3 is CASSVASTGNTEAFF. For the CDR3, the DNA is TGCGCCAGCAGTGTGGCCTCAACGGGGAACACTGAAGCTTTCTTT.

This rearrangement joins TRBV9 to TRBJ2-2; D not resolved. Trimming stripped 0 bases from V and 7 bases from J, with 19 bases between. This CDR3 has 17 residues. The germline CDR1 and CDR2 sequences are SGDLS and YYNGEE. Here the CDR3 DNA reads TGTGCCAGCAGCGTAGATCCGGGTCGGTCCTTTGGCGGGGAGCTGTTTTTT. Protein product: CASSVDPGRSFGGELFF.

This chain connects TRBV5-4 to TRBJ2-7; D is unresolved. Trimming cost V 0 bases and J 3 bases, with 7 bases left between them. The CDR3 has 13 residues. Germline CDR1 reads SGHNT; CDR2 reads YYREEE (reference sequence). CDR3 in DNA: TGTGCCAGCAGCTTGGATCGTAGCTACGAGCAGTACTTC. The encoded protein is CASSLDRSYEQYF.

The rearrangement links TRBV3-1 (or the pseudogene TRBV3-2) to TRBJ1-1, with 7 bases that match TRBD1. The CDR3 is made up of 14 amino acids. The ends lost 4 bases at V and 5 bases at J; junction bases unmatched: 7. The germline V gene has CDR1 LGHDT and CDR2 YNNKEL (reference sequence). CDR3 sequence reads: CASSLRQGRTEAFF. CDR3 in DNA: TGTGCCAGCAGCCTCCGACAGGGTCGGACTGAAGCTTTCTTT.

The chain carries TRBV28 and TRBJ2-7; 10 bases are shared with TRBD2. The germline CDR1 and CDR2 sequences are MDHEN and SYDVKM. CDR3 length: 13 amino acids. J gave up 4 bases and V 7 bases, and 4 bases lay outside the gene matches. Here the CDR3 reads CASITSGMYEQYF. The CDR3 DNA reads as TGTGCCAGCATTACTAGCGGGATGTACGAGCAGTACTTC.

This chain connects TRBV23-1 to TRBJ2-7; D gene unclear. TRBV23-1 is filed as an ORF, its function uncertain. The CDR3 length is 15 residues. The germline V and J ends were trimmed by 0 bases and 2 bases, with 11 bases remaining between them. CDR3 in DNA: TGCGCCAGCAGTCAATCTTCCGAGAGGACCTACGAGCAGTACTTC. This encodes CASSQSSERTYEQYF.

The chain uses TRBV19 and TRBJ2-1; tentative D call: TRBD2 (6 bases). This CDR3 region has 16 residues. V lost 0 bases and J 0 bases, leaving 9 bases between the germline ends. Germline CDR1 is LNHDA and CDR2 is SQIVND (reference sequence). CDR3 sequence reads: CASSIDRGSSYNEQFF. The CDR3 nucleotides read TGTGCCAGTAGTATAGATCGGGGGAGCTCCTACAATGAGCAGTTCTTC.

The rearrangement links TRBV29-1 to TRBJ2-7; 8 nucleotides line up with TRBD2. Trimming removed 4 bases from V and 5 bases from J; junction bases left unmatched: 7. The CDR3 consists of 13 residues. Per germline, CDR1 SQVTM and CDR2 ANQGSEA. CDR3 region: CSVVLAGPHEQYF. CDR3 in DNA: TGCAGCGTTGTGCTAGCGGGTCCCCACGAGCAGTACTTC.

The chain carries TRBV7-2 and TRBJ2-7, with 16 bases fitting TRBD2. The V and J ends lost 1 base and 6 bases, in that order; junction bases with no gene match: 9. The CDR3 length is 18 residues. Germline assignment: CDR1 SGHTA and CDR2 FQGNSA. CDR3 in DNA: TGTGCCAGCAGCTTAGTGCCGGGACTAGCGGGAGGGCCGGGCGAGCAGTACTTC. Translated: CASSLVPGLAGGPGEQYF.

The gene calls are TRBV3-1 (or the pseudogene TRBV3-2) and TRBJ2-5; TRBD2 aligns across 12 bases. The germline V gene encodes CDR1 LGHDT and CDR2 YNNKEL (reference sequence). Trimming at V came to 6 bases and at J to 7 bases, leaving 9 bases not matched to a gene. This CDR3 spans 15 amino acids. For the CDR3, the DNA is TGTGCCAGCAGGCTACTAGCGGGAGGCGCCTTGACCCAGTACTTC. Translated: CASRLLAGGALTQYF.

This sequence joins TRBV4-2 and TRBJ1-1, with a tentative D call TRBD1 (6 bases). The CDR3 totals 14 residues. The V gene's germline CDR1 is LGHNA and CDR2 YNFKEQ. Deletions cut 4 bases from V and 6 bases from J, with 15 bases between. The CDR3: CASSLSYRDPEAFF. CDR3 nucleotide sequence: TGTGCCAGCAGCCTCTCTTACAGGGATCCTGAAGCTTTCTTT.

A single count supports this clone. The chain has TRBV9 and TRBJ2-7; D may be TRBD1 (5 bases). The CDR3 covers 15 residues. Germline loops: CDR1 SGDLS, CDR2 YYNGEE. V was cut by 0 bases and J by 2 bases, with 12 bases left in between. The CDR3 here is CASSVGPGLTYEQYF. CDR3 nucleotides: TGTGCCAGCAGCGTAGGCCCAGGGCTCACCTACGAGCAGTACTTC. The whole variable domain, remainder taken from reference TRBV9 and TRBJ2-7, is DSGVTQTPKHLITATGQRVTLRCSPRSGDLSVYWYQQSLDQGLQFLIQYYNGEERAKGNILERFSAQQFPDLHSELNLSSLELGDSALYFCASSVGPGLTYEQYFGPGTRLTVT.

The rearrangement joins TRBV9 to TRBJ2-7; possibly TRBD1 for D (5 bases). V was trimmed by 0 bases and J by 0 bases, leaving 13 bases between them. The germline V gene has CDR1 SGDLS and CDR2 YYNGEE. CDR3 size: 16 residues. The CDR3 bases are TGTGCCAGCAGCGTAGACCCTGGGCAGGGCTCCTACGAGCAGTACTTC. This sequence encodes CASSVDPGQGSYEQYF.

The V and J genes are TRBV28 and TRBJ2-3; TRBD2 is a possible D gene (6 bases). CDR1 is MDHEN, CDR2 SYDVKM, per germline. The CDR3 contains 12 residues. V lost 10 bases to trimming and J lost 6 bases, with 14 bases between them. The DNA of the CDR3 is TGTGCCATCTCGGAGGGCTTGGATACGCAGTATTTT. Translating it yields CAISEGLDTQYF.

The J gene is TRBJ2-5, the V gene TRBV21-1; whether TRBD2, the table's D call, matches the DNA was not checked. TRBV21-1 is deemed a pseudogene. CDR3 length equals 17 residues. This chain's CDR3 is CAISTHGVIGPQETQYF. The CDR3, as DNA: TGTGCCATCTCAACTCACGGGGTCATCGGTCCTCAAGAGACCCAGTACTTC.

The chain is built from TRBV30 and TRBJ1-5; 8 bases agree with TRBD1. CDR1 and CDR2 from the germline V gene are GTSNPN and SVGIG (reference sequence). With 3 bases clipped from V and 7 bases from J, the junction kept 5 bases outside the gene matches. The CDR3 consists of 13 residues. The CDR3 loop reads CAWSRGQEQPQHF. The CDR3 region has the DNA TGTGCCTGGAGCCGGGGACAGGAGCAGCCCCAGCATTTT.

The chain combines TRBV6-5 with TRBJ1-6; TRBD1 is a possible D gene (6 bases). V lost 0 bases and J 9 bases, leaving 12 bases between the germline ends. The CDR3 runs to 15 residues. Per germline, CDR1 MNHEY and CDR2 SVGAGI. CDR3 amino acids: CASSYSTGRSSPLHF. Written as DNA, the CDR3 is TGTGCCAGCAGTTACTCGACAGGCCGCTCTTCACCCCTCCACTTT.

This clone appeared a few times. The genes are TRBV9 and TRBJ2-1; tentative D call: TRBD1 (7 bases). Trimming removed 2 bases from V and 7 bases from J, with 10 bases in between. The CDR3 has 13 amino acids. In germline, CDR1 is SGDLS, CDR2 YYNGEE. The CDR3 DNA follows: TGTGCCAGCAGCGTCCCAGGGGGGAATGAGCAGTTCTTC. Encoded protein: CASSVPGGNEQFF.

The chain recombines TRBV19 with TRBJ2-5, with 9 nucleotides matching TRBD1. The CDR3 consists of 15 residues. CDR1 LNHDA and CDR2 SQIVND come from the germline V gene (reference sequence). V dropped 4 bases and J dropped 2; count of bases not matched to a gene: 5. The CDR3 loop reads CASSTYRGQQETQYF. In DNA form, the CDR3 reads TGTGCCAGTAGTACCTACAGGGGGCAGCAAGAGACCCAGTACTTC.

CDR3 in amino acids: CAWRKISGVMNEQFF. CDR3 coding DNA: TGTGCCTGGAGGAAAATTAGCGGGGTTATGAATGAGCAGTTCTTC. V gene TRBV30 combines with J gene TRBJ2-1; 8 bases line up with TRBD2. Germline V gene data show CDR1 as GTSNPN and CDR2 as SVGIG (reference sequence). After removal of 3 bases from V and 7 bases from J, the junction contained 11 bases not matched to a gene. The CDR3 is 15 amino acids.

V and J are TRBV6-1 and TRBJ2-5, with a weak D call TRBD1 (5 bases). V gave up 2 bases and J gave up 2 bases, with 15 bases separating them. The V gene's germline CDR1 is MNHNS and CDR2 SASEGT. The CDR3 is made up of 16 amino acids. DNA of the CDR3: TGTGCCAGCAGTGAAAGACCAGGGATGGGGCAAGAGACCCAGTACTTC. Its translation is CASSERPGMGQETQYF.

The chain uses TRBV11-1 and TRBJ2-1; 8 positions match TRBD2. Germline-derived CDR1 and CDR2 are SGHAT and FQDESV (reference sequence). Losses at the gene ends were 5 bases for V and 7 bases for J; bases not matched to a gene: 1. The CDR3 covers 12 residues. DNA of the CDR3: TGTGCCAGCAGCCCTAGCGGGAATGAGCAGTTCTTC. Protein sequence: CASSPSGNEQFF.

The gene calls are TRBV19 and TRBJ1-2; no clear D gene. CDR1 LNHDA and CDR2 SQIVND come from the germline V gene (reference sequence). V lost 1 base and J lost 0, with 9 bases in between. This CDR3 has 15 residues. CDR3: CASSIGRPTNYGYTF. The DNA for the CDR3 is TGTGCCAGTAGTATAGGCAGGCCGACTAACTATGGCTACACCTTC.

The V gene is TRBV19, the J gene TRBJ2-3, with TRBD1 as a possible D gene (6 bases). Germline CDR1 reads LNHDA; CDR2 reads SQIVND (reference sequence). The CDR3 loop spans 13 amino acids. V gave up 4 bases and J gave up 6 bases, with 11 bases separating them. CDR3 sequence: CASSTGRGDTQYF. The CDR3, as DNA: TGTGCCAGTAGTACGGGCAGGGGCGATACGCAGTATTTT.